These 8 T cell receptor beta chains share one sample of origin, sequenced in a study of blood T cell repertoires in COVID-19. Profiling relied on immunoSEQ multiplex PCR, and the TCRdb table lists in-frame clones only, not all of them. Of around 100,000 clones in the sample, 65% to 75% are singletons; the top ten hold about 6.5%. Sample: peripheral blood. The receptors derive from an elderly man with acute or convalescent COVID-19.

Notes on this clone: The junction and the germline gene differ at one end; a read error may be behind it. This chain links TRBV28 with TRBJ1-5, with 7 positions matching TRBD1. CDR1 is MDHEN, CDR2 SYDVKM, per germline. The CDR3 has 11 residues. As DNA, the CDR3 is TGTGCCAGCAGTGAAAGGGGGCGATTGTATTTT. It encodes CASSERGRLYF.

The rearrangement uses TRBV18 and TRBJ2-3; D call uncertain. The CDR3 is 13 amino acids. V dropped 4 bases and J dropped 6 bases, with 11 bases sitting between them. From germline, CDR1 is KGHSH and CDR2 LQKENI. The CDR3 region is CASSRNPRDTQYF. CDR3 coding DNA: TGTGCCAGCTCACGAAACCCTCGGGATACGCAGTATTTT. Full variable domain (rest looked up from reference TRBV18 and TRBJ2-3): NAGVMQNPRHLVRRRGQEARLRCSPMKGHSHVYWYRQLPEEGLKFMVYLQKENIIDESGMPKERFSAEFPKEGPSILRIQQVVRGDSAAYFCASSRNPRDTQYFGPGTRLTVL.

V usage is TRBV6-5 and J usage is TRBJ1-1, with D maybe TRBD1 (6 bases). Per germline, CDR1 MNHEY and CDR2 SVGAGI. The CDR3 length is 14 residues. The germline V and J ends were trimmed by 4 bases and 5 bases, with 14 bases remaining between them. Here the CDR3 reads CASSSYRARTEAFF. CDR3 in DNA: TGTGCCAGCAGTTCTTACAGGGCTAGAACTGAAGCTTTCTTT.

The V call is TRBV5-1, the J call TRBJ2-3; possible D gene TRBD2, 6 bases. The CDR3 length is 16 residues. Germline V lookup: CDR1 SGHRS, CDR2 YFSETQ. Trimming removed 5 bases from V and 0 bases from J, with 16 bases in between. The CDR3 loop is CASSSSSASSTDTQYF. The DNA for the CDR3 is TGCGCCAGCAGTTCCTCTAGCGCCTCTAGCACAGATACGCAGTATTTT.

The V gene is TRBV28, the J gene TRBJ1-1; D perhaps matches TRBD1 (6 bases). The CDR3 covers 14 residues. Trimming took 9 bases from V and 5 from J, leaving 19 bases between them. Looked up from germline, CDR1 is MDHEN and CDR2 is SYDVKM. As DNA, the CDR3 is TGTGCCAGTACACAGGGCGGGTCGGTTACTGAAGCTTTCTTT. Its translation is CASTQGGSVTEAFF.

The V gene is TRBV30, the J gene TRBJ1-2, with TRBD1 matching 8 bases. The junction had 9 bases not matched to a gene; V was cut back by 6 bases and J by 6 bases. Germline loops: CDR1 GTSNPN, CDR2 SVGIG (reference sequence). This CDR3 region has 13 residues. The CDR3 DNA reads TGTGCCTGCCCCTTCACAGGGGGGCATGGCTACACCTTC. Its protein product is CACPFTGGHGYTF. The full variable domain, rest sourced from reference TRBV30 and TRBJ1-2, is SQTIHQWPATLVQPVGSPLSLECTVEGTSNPNLYWYRQAAGRGLQLLFYSVGIGQISSEVPQNLSASRPQDRQFILSSKKLLLSDSGFYLCACPFTGGHGYTFGSGTRLTVV.

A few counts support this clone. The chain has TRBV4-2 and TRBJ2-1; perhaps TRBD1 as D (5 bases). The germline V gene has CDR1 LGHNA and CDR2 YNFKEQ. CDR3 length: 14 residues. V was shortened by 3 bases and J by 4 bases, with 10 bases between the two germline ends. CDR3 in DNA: TGTGCCAGCAGCCAGAGGAGACAGTACAATGAGCAGTTCTTC. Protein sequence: CASSQRRQYNEQFF.

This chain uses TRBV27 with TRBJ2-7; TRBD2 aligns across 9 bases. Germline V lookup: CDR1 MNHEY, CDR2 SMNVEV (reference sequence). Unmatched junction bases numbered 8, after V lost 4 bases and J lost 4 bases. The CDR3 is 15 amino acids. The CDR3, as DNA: TGTGCCAGCAGTTCAGCCGGGACTAGCCGATACGAGCAGTACTTC. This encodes CASSSAGTSRYEQYF.